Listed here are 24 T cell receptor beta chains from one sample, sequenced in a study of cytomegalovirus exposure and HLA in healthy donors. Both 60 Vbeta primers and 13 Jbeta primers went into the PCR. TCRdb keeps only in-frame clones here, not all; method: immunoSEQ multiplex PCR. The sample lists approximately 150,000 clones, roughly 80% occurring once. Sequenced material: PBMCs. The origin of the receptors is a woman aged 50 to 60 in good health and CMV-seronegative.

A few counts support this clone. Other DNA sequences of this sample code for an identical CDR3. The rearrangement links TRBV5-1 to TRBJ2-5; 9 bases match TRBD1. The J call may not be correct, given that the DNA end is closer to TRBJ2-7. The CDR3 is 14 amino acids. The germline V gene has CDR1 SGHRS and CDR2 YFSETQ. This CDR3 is CASSPGQGSYEQYF. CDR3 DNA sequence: TGCGCCAGCAGCCCCGGACAGGGGTCCTACGAGCAGTACTTC.

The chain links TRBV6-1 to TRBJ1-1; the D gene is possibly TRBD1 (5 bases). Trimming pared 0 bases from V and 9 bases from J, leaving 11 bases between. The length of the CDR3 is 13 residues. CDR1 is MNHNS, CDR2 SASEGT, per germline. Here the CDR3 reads CASSEAQGDKAFF. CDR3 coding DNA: TGTGCCAGCAGTGAAGCTCAAGGGGATAAAGCTTTCTTT.

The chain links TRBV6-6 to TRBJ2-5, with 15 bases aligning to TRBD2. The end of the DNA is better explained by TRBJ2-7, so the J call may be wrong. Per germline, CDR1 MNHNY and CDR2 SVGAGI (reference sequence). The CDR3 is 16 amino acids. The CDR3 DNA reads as TGTGCCAGCAGTTACTCGGGACTAGCGGGAGGTAACGAGCAGTACTTC. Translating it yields CASSYSGLAGGNEQYF.

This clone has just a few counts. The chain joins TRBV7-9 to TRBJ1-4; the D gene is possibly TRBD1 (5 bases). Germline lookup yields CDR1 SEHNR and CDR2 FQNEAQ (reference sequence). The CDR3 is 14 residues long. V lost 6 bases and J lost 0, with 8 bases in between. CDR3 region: CASSAGTTNEKLFF. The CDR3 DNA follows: TGTGCCAGCAGTGCAGGGACAACTAATGAAAAACTGTTTTTT.

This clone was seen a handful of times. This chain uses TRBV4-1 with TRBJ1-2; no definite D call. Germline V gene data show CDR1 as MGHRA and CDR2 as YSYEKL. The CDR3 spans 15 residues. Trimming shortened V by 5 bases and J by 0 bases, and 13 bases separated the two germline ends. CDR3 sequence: CASSAGGAPNYGYTF. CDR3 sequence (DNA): TGCGCCAGCAGCGCCGGAGGAGCCCCTAACTATGGCTACACCTTC.

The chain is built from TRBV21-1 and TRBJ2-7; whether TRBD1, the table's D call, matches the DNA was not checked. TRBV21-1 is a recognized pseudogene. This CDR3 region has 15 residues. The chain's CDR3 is CASSSPGQGPHEQYF. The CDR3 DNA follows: TGTGCCAGCAGCAGTCCGGGACAGGGACCTCACGAGCAGTACTTC.

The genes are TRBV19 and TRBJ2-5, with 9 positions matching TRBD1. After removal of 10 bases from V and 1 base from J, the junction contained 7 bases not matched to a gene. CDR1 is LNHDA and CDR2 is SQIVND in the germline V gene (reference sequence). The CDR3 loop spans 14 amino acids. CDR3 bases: TGTGCCACTAGGACAGGGGCATTCCAAGAGACCCAGTACTTC. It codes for CATRTGAFQETQYF.

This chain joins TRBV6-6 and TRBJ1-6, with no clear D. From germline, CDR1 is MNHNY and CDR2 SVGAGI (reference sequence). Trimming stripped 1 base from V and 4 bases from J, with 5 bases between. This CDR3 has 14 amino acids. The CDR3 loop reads CASSYLSYNSPLHF. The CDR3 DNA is TGTGCCAGCAGTTACTTGTCTTATAATTCACCCCTCCACTTT.

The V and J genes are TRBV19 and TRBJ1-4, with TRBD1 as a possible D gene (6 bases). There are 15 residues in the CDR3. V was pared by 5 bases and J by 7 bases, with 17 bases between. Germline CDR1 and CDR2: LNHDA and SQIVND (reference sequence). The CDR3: CASSPRQAGGEKLFF. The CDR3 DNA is TGTGCCAGTAGTCCTCGACAGGCCGGCGGTGAAAAACTGTTTTTT.

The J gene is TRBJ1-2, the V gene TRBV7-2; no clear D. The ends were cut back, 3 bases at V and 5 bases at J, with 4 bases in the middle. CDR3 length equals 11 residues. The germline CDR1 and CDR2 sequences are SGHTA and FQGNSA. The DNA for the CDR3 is TGTGCCAGCAGCTTCGAGTATGGCTACACCTTC. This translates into CASSFEYGYTF.

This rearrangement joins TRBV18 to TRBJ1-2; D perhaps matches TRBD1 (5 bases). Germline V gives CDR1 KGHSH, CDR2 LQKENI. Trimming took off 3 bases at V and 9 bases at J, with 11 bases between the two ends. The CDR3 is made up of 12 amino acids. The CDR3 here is CASSPGGESYTF. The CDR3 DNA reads TGTGCCAGCTCACCCGGAGGGGAGAGCTACACCTTC.

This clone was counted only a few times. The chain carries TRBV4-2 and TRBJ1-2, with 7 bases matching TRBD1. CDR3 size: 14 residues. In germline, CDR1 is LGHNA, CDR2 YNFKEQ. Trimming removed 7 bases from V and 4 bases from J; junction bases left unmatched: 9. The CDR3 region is CASTSDRAGYGYTF. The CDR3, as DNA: TGTGCCAGCACCTCAGACAGGGCAGGCTATGGCTACACCTTC.

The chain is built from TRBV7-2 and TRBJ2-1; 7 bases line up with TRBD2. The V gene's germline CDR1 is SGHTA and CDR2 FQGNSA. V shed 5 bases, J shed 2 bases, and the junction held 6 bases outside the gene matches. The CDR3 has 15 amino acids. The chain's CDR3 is CASSRRAGTYNEQFF. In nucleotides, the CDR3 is TGTGCCAGCAGCCGTAGAGCGGGAACCTACAATGAGCAGTTCTTC.

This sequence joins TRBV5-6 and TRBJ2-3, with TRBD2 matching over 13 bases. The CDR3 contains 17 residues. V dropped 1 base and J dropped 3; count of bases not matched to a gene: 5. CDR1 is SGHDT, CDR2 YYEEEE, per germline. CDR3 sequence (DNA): TGTGCCAGCAGCTTGACGACTAGCGGGGGGATGACAGATACGCAGTATTTT. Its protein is CASSLTTSGGMTDTQYF. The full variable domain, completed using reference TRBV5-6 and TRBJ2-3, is DAGVTQSPTHLIKTRGQQVTLRCSPKSGHDTVSWYQQALGQGPQFIFQYYEEEERQRGNFPDRFSGHQFPNYSSELNVNALLLGDSALYLCASSLTTSGGMTDTQYFGPGTRLTVL.

The CDR3 nucleotides read TGTGCCAGCAGCTTAGTTGGGGACAGTACCACAGATACGCAGTATTTT. This gives the protein CASSLVGDSTTDTQYF. V and J are TRBV7-2 and TRBJ2-3; 7 bases fit TRBD1. Unmatched junction bases numbered 6, after V lost 1 base and J lost 2 bases. CDR1 and CDR2 from the germline V gene are SGHTA and FQGNSA. The CDR3 length is 16 residues. Drawing the rest from reference TRBV7-2 and TRBJ2-3, the complete variable domain is GAGVSQSPSNKVTEKGKDVELRCDPISGHTALYWYRQSLGQGLEFLIYFQGNSAPDKSGLPSDRFSAERTGGSVSTLTIQRTQQEDSAVYLCASSLVGDSTTDTQYFGPGTRLTVL.

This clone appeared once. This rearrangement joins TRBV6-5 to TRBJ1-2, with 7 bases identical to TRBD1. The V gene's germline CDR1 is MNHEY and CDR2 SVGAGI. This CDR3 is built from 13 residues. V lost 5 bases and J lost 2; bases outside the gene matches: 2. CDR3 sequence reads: CASSRQGNYGYTF. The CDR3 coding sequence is TGTGCCAGCAGTCGACAGGGAAACTATGGCTACACCTTC.

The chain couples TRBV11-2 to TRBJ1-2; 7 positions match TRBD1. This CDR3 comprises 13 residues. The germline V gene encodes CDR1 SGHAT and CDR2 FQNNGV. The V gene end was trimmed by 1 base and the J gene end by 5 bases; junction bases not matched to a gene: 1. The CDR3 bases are TGTGCCAGCAGCTTAGCAGGGGGGTATGGCTACACCTTC. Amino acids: CASSLAGGYGYTF. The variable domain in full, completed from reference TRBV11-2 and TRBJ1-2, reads EAGVAQSPRYKIIEKRQSVAFWCNPISGHATLYWYQQILGQGPKLLIQFQNNGVVDDSQLPKDRFSAERLKGVDSTLKIQPAKLEDSAVYLCASSLAGGYGYTFGSGTRLTVV.

Written as DNA, the CDR3 is TGTGCCAGCAGCCCCGGGACTTTTGCAGATACGCAGTATTTT. Amino acid sequence: CASSPGTFADTQYF. The J gene is TRBJ2-3, the V gene TRBV7-2; D perhaps matches TRBD2 (6 bases). The V end lost 5 bases, the J end lost 4 bases, and 13 bases lay between the germline ends. The CDR3 loop spans 14 amino acids. The germline CDR1 and CDR2 sequences are SGHTA and FQGNSA.

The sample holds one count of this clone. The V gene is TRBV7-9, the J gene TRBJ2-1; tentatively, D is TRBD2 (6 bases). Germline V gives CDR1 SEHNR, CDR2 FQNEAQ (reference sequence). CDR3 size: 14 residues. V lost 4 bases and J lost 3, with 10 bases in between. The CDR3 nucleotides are TGTGCCAGCAGCTCGGGACTCCTCTACAATGAGCAGTTCTTC. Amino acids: CASSSGLLYNEQFF.

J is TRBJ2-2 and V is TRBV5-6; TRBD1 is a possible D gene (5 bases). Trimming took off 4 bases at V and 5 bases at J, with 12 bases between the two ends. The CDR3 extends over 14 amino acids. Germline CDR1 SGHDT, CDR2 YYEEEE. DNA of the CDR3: TGTGCCAGCAGCGGCTCAGGGAAAACCGGGGAGCTGTTTTTT. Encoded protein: CASSGSGKTGELFF.

In DNA form, the CDR3 reads TGTGCCAGCAGTTCAGTCGCCCTTAGCGGGGGGTCTCCTCACGAGCAGTACTTC. Its protein is CASSSVALSGGSPHEQYF. The chain combines TRBV28 with TRBJ2-7, with 10 bases that match TRBD2. The CDR3 length is 18 residues. Germline trimming cut 4 bases from V and 5 bases from J; bases unmatched to any gene: 17. Per germline, CDR1 MDHEN and CDR2 SYDVKM.

The CDR3 DNA reads as TGTGCCAGCAGCTCTATGAGAGTTCGCGGCGGGGAGCTGTTTTTT. Amino acid sequence: CASSSMRVRGGELFF. V gene TRBV11-2 combines with J gene TRBJ2-2; no firm D call. Germline loops: CDR1 SGHAT, CDR2 FQNNGV. Trimming took 4 bases from V and 7 from J, leaving 16 bases between them. This CDR3 region has 15 residues.

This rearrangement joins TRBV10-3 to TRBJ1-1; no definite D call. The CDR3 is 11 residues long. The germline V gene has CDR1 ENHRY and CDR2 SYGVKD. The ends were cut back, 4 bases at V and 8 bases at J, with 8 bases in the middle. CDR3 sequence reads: CAISGDIEAFF. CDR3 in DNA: TGTGCCATCAGTGGAGACATCGAAGCTTTCTTT.

The CDR3 loop is CASSQYAAPGTGATEAFF. The CDR3, as DNA: TGCGCCAGCAGCCAGTATGCCGCCCCCGGGACAGGGGCGACTGAAGCTTTCTTT. The J gene is TRBJ1-1, the V gene TRBV4-3; the match to TRBD1 covers 10 bases. The CDR3 is 18 residues long. The V and J ends lost 3 bases and 5 bases, in that order; junction bases with no gene match: 15. The germline CDR1 and CDR2 sequences are LGHNA and YSLEER.